One and the same sample provided the 22 T cell receptor beta chains below, sequenced in a study of human T cells and chemical hapten exposure. TCRdb processed the RACE reads anew with MiXCR; each CDR3 protein has one entry. The sample shows over 300,000 distinct CDR3 sequences, approximately 5.1% of them seen only once. Time point noted: pre-sensitization, week 0. Regarding treatment: therapeutic diphenylcyclopropenone sensitization with weekly scalp DPC. The material was whole blood, obtained in connection with sensitization to the hapten diphenylcyclopropenone (DPC). The receptors come from a woman aged 45-59 years with alopecia areata. Some clones in this sample may be carry-over from other donors' samples.

The chain recombines TRBV2 with TRBJ2-2; tentative D call: TRBD1 (6 bases). Between the trimmed V and J ends, which lost 3 bases and 7 bases, there was a span of 15 bases. From germline, CDR1 is SNHLY and CDR2 FYNNEI. The CDR3 covers 15 residues. In DNA form, the CDR3 reads TGTGCCAGCAGTGACCAGACGATCAGGGGCGGGGAGCTGTTTTTT. Protein sequence: CASSDQTIRGGELFF.

This clonotype was seen at least ten times. The chain is built from TRBV2 and TRBJ1-6; D unresolved. V lost 8 bases and J lost 7, with 9 bases in between. This CDR3 comprises 12 residues. Germline V CDR1 and CDR2: SNHLY, FYNNEI. The CDR3 region has the DNA TGTGCCAGCCGGCGCTACAATTCACCCCTCCACTTT. Translation gives CASRRYNSPLHF.

This clonotype was counted a few times. The chain carries TRBV2 and TRBJ2-3, with 7 nucleotides matching TRBD2. This CDR3 spans 15 amino acids. The V and J ends lost 5 bases and 6 bases, in that order; junction bases with no gene match: 11. Germline lookup yields CDR1 SNHLY and CDR2 FYNNEI. CDR3 coding DNA: TGTGCCAGCAGTCTTGGACTAGAATTAGGGGATACGCAGTATTTT. Amino acids: CASSLGLELGDTQYF.

A few counts support this clonotype. The gene calls are TRBV28 and TRBJ1-5; D possibly corresponds to TRBD1 (6 bases). Germline-derived CDR1 and CDR2 are MDHEN and SYDVKM. The CDR3 loop spans 15 amino acids. V was cut by 3 bases and J by 2 bases, with 11 bases left in between. The CDR3 bases are TGTGCCAGCAGTTTTATACAGGGCGGCAATCAGCCCCAGCATTTT. Its protein is CASSFIQGGNQPQHF.

Ten or more counts support this clonotype. The V call is TRBV20-1, the J call TRBJ2-3; TRBD2 matches 10 bases. The germline CDR1 and CDR2 sequences are DFQATT and SNEGSKA (reference sequence). Trimming at V came to 2 bases and at J to 6 bases, leaving 8 bases not matched to a gene. The CDR3 loop spans 15 amino acids. CDR3 in DNA: TGCAGTGCTAGACCTACTAGCGGGGAGGCGGATACGCAGTATTTT. Its translation: CSARPTSGEADTQYF.

Many counts were recorded for this clonotype. The J gene is TRBJ2-3, the V gene TRBV20-1; the match to TRBD2 covers 15 bases. Germline V gene lookup returns CDR1 DFQATT and CDR2 SNEGSKA (reference sequence). The CDR3 contains 17 residues. Losses at the gene ends were 5 bases for V and 1 base for J; bases not matched to a gene: 7. The CDR3 region has the DNA TGCAGTGCTCGAGGACTAGCGGGAGGGCCCGGCACAGATACGCAGTATTTT. It yields the protein CSARGLAGGPGTDTQYF.

The chain recombines TRBV30 with TRBJ2-3; D call uncertain. Germline values: CDR1 GTSNPN, CDR2 SVGIG (reference sequence). The V end lost 8 bases, the J end lost 4 bases, and 10 bases lay between the germline ends. This CDR3 region has 11 residues. CDR3 nucleotide sequence: TGTGCCCTTTCCGGGCCAGATACGCAGTATTTT. It codes for CALSGPDTQYF.

This clonotype was seen ten or more times. V gene TRBV5-6 combines with J gene TRBJ1-2, with 7 bases identical to TRBD1. V gave up 0 bases and J gave up 2 bases; unmatched junction bases: 1. The CDR3 spans 14 residues. The V gene's germline CDR1 is SGHDT and CDR2 YYEEEE. The CDR3: CASSLDRGNYGYTF. The CDR3 nucleotides read TGTGCCAGCAGCTTGGACAGGGGAAACTATGGCTACACCTTC.

This rearrangement joins TRBV7-2 to TRBJ2-5, with TRBD1 identical over 9 bases. Germline CDR1 reads SGHTA; CDR2 reads FQGNSA. This CDR3 is 15 amino acids long. With V trimmed by 3 bases and J by 2 bases, 4 bases remained unmatched. In DNA form, the CDR3 reads TGTGCCAGCAGCTTCATCGGACAGGGGCAAGAGACCCAGTACTTC. Residues: CASSFIGQGQETQYF.

This clonotype showed up just a few times. This chain joins TRBV29-1 and TRBJ1-3, with D maybe TRBD1 (5 bases). Deletions cut 6 bases from V and 0 bases from J, with 12 bases between. The V gene's germline CDR1 is SQVTM and CDR2 ANQGSEA. CDR3 length: 14 amino acids. The CDR3 loop reads CSVRGDHSGNTIYF. DNA of the CDR3: TGCAGCGTAAGAGGGGACCACTCTGGAAACACCATATATTTT.

This clonotype was seen more than once but under ten times. J is TRBJ1-3 and V is TRBV12-3 or TRBV12-4; D is unclear. CDR3 length: 15 amino acids. With 2 bases removed from V and 0 bases from J, the gap between germline ends came to 8 bases. The CDR3 loop reads CASSLLGFSGNTIYF. In nucleotides, the CDR3 is TGTGCCAGCAGTTTATTAGGTTTCTCTGGAAACACCATATATTTT.

A few counts support this clonotype. The chain has TRBV29-1 and TRBJ1-5, with 11 nucleotides matching TRBD1. The CDR3 has 14 residues. Germline V gene sequence: CDR1 SQVTM, CDR2 ANQGSEA. J was trimmed by 2 bases and V by 5 bases; bases with no gene match: 2. In DNA, the CDR3 is TGCAGCGTTCGGACAGGGGGCGGCAATCAGCCCCAGCATTTT. Encoded protein: CSVRTGGGNQPQHF.

V gene TRBV24-1 combines with J gene TRBJ1-1, with no clear D. Germline CDR1 reads KGHDR; CDR2 reads SFDVKD. This CDR3 has 12 residues. V was cut by 7 bases and J by 2 bases, with 7 bases left in between. Written as DNA, the CDR3 is TGTGCCACCAGGACGGCCAACACTGAAGCTTTCTTT. Translation gives CATRTANTEAFF.

The chain combines TRBV19 with TRBJ2-7; D remains unclear. From germline, CDR1 is LNHDA and CDR2 SQIVND (reference sequence). V lost 10 bases, J lost 0 bases, and 7 bases lay in between. CDR3 length: 11 residues. The CDR3 DNA sequence: TGTGCCACCAGGACCTCCTACGAGCAGTACTTC. Its translation: CATRTSYEQYF.

The J gene is TRBJ1-1, the V gene TRBV20-1; unclear D gene. The length of the CDR3 is 14 residues. The V and J ends lost 2 bases and 5 bases respectively, with 15 bases between them. CDR1 and CDR2 (germline): DFQATT, SNEGSKA (reference sequence). The CDR3 sequence is CSARFPGGGTEAFF. Here the CDR3 DNA reads TGCAGTGCTAGATTCCCGGGAGGAGGGACTGAAGCTTTCTTT.

V and J are TRBV7-2 and TRBJ2-3; 9 bases fit TRBD2. With V trimmed by 11 bases and J by 3 bases, 9 bases remained unmatched. From germline, CDR1 is SGHTA and CDR2 FQGNSA. This CDR3 contains 14 residues. The CDR3 reads CAVRVAGVTDTQYF. CDR3 nucleotides: TGTGCCGTAAGGGTAGCGGGGGTTACAGATACGCAGTATTTT.

This clonotype was recorded many times. This rearrangement joins TRBV5-1 to TRBJ2-7; the D gene is possibly TRBD1 (6 bases). This CDR3 is built from 15 residues. V lost 0 bases and J lost 2, with 12 bases in between. Per the germline V gene, CDR1 is SGHRS and CDR2 is YFSETQ. CDR3 coding DNA: TGCGCCAGCAGCTTGGAGGGGACAAGGACCTACGAGCAGTACTTC. Its translation is CASSLEGTRTYEQYF.

This clonotype has at least ten counts. V usage is TRBV11-2 and J usage is TRBJ2-2; TRBD1 aligns across 9 bases. The germline V gene encodes CDR1 SGHAT and CDR2 FQNNGV. The length of the CDR3 is 15 residues. Trimming at V came to 5 bases and at J to 4 bases, leaving 5 bases not matched to a gene. The CDR3: CASSPGTGTTGELFF. In nucleotides, the CDR3 is TGTGCCAGCAGCCCCGGGACAGGGACCACCGGGGAGCTGTTTTTT.

This clonotype was seen a handful of times. V and J are TRBV5-1 and TRBJ1-1; TRBD1 might be the D (6 bases). Looked up from germline, CDR1 is SGHRS and CDR2 is YFSETQ. The CDR3 is 14 amino acids. Between the trimmed V and J ends, which lost 2 bases and 5 bases, there was a span of 13 bases. The CDR3 loop reads CASSFTGHGTEAFF. CDR3 in DNA: TGCGCCAGCAGCTTTACAGGGCATGGTACTGAAGCTTTCTTT.

This clonotype was counted at least ten times. The V gene is TRBV7-3, the J gene TRBJ2-2; D is unclear. This CDR3 region has 13 residues. V was clipped by 3 bases and J by 3 bases, with 5 bases between them. Germline V gene sequence: CDR1 SGHTA, CDR2 FQGTGA. CDR3 sequence: CASSFSYTGELFF. The CDR3 DNA reads as TGTGCCAGCAGCTTCTCGTACACCGGGGAGCTGTTTTTT.

In its sample, this clonotype was seen many times. The gene calls are TRBV14 and TRBJ2-2; perhaps D is TRBD1 or TRBD2 (7 bases each). The CDR3 contains 15 residues. V was trimmed by 3 bases and J by 5 bases, leaving 13 bases between them. Germline CDR1 is SGHDN and CDR2 is FVKESK. DNA for the CDR3: TGTGCCAGCAGCCATCGACAGGGAGGGACCGGGGAGCTGTTTTTT. Amino acid sequence: CASSHRQGGTGELFF.

This clonotype was picked up a small number of times. V usage is TRBV7-6 and J usage is TRBJ2-1, with D possibly matching TRBD2 (5 bases). Trimming shortened V by 5 bases and J by 2 bases, and 16 bases separated the two germline ends. Germline CDR1 and CDR2: SGHVS and FNYEAQ. CDR3 length: 16 residues. This CDR3 is CASSPGGGGAYNEQFF. CDR3 nucleotide sequence: TGTGCCAGCAGCCCGGGTGGAGGCGGCGCCTACAATGAGCAGTTCTTC.